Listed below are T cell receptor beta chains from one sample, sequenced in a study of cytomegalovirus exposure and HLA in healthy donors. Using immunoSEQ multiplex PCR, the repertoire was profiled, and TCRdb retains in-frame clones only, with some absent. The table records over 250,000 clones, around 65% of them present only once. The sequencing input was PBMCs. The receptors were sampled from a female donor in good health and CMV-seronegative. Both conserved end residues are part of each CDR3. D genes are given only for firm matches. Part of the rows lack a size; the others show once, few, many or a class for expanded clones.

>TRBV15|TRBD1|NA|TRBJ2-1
CATSRVGQELAEQFF
TGTGCCACCAGCAGAGTTGGACAGGAGTTAGCTGAGCAGTTCTTC
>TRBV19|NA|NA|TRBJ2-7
CASSPRGSGGYEQYF
TGTGCCAGTAGTCCCCGGGGGAGCGGAGGCTACGAGCAGTACTTC
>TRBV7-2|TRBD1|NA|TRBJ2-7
CASSPQGPYEQYF
TGTGCCAGCAGCCCACAGGGGCCCTACGAGCAGTACTTC
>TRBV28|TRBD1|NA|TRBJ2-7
CASSSMDRSYEQYF
TGTGCCAGCAGTTCAATGGACAGGTCCTACGAGCAGTACTTC
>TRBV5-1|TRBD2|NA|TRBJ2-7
CASTRTSGSSYEQYF
TGCGCCAGCACCAGGACTAGCGGGAGCTCCTACGAGCAGTACTTC
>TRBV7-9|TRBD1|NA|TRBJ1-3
CASSFQGGGNTIYF
TGTGCCAGCAGCTTCCAGGGGGGAGGAAACACCATATATTTT
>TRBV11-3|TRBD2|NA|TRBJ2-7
CASSLFLGTSGSSYEQYF
TGTGCCAGCAGCTTATTCCTCGGGACTAGCGGAAGCTCCTACGAGCAGTACTTC
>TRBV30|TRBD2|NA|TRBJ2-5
CAWSPGLAVGGEQYF
TGTGCCTGGAGTCCGGGACTAGCGGTAGGCGGGGAGCAGTACTTC
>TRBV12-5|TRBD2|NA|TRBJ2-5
CASGLGLAGEETQYF
TGTGCTAGTGGTTTAGGACTAGCGGGAGAGGAGACCCAGTACTTC
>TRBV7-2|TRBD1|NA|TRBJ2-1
CASSFDRGSYNEQFF
TGTGCCAGCAGCTTTGACAGGGGTTCGTACAATGAGCAGTTCTTC
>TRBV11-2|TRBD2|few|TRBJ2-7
CASSLGGGGLGYEQYF
TGTGCCAGCAGCTTAGGCGGGGGGGGACTAGGATACGAGCAGTACTTC
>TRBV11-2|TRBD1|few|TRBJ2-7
CASSSLPGQVAYEQYF
TGTGCCAGCAGCTCACTCCCGGGACAGGTCGCCTACGAGCAGTACTTC
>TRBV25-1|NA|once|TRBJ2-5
CASNQGYQETQYF
TGTGCCAGCAACCAGGGGTACCAAGAGACCCAGTACTTC
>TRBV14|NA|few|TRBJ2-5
CASSQTIQGAETQYF
TGTGCCAGCAGCCAAACCATTCAGGGTGCGGAGACCCAGTACTTC
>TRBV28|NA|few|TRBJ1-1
CASRSNTEAFF
TGTGCCAGCAGATCTAACACTGAAGCTTTCTTT
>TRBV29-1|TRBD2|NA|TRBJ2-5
CSVEEGASGRAMANGQETQYF
TGCAGCGTTGAAGAAGGGGCTAGCGGGAGGGCCATGGCAAATGGGCAAGAGACCCAGTACTTC
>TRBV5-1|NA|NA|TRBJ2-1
CASSLATGEQFF
TGCGCCAGCAGCTTGGCCACGGGTGAGCAGTTCTTC